This TCR beta chain derives from a study of shared clonotypes between healthy human individuals. Study-wide points: Sorted-subset sequencing was shown by rarefaction to be incomplete despite large depth.

Deletions cut 10 bases from V and 4 bases from J, with 27 bases between. CDR3 length: 17 amino acids. CDR1 is MGHDK and CDR2 is SYGVNS in the germline V gene. Only in-frame clones appear in the TCRdb table, and some are missing; sequencing was by immunoSEQ multiplex PCR. The sample lists 2 million to 3 million clones, more than 80% occurring once. Points on this clone: What it binds is unknown.

Sequencing input: naive CD4+ T cells sorted from blood. The subset is: CD45RA+ positively selected. The V call is TRBV25-1, the J call TRBJ2-3; weak D call: TRBD2 (5 bases). This clonotype was sampled from a man aged 18-30 years in good health. The DNA for the CDR3 is TGTGCCACGATCCGCTCAATACTAGGTGCAGAGGCAGATACGCAGTATTTT. It translates to CATIRSILGAEADTQYF.